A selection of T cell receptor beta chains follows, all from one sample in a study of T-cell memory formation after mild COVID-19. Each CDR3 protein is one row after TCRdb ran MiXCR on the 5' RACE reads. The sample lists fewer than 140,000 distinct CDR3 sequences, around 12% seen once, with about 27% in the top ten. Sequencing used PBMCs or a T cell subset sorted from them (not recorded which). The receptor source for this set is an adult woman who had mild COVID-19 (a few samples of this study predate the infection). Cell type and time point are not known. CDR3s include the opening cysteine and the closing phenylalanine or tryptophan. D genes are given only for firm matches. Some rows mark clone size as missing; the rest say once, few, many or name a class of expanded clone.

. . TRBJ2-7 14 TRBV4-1 CASSQVGNGYEQYF TGCGCCAGCAGCCAAGTGGGGAACGGTTACGAGCAGTACTTC
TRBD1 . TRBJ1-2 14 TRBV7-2 CASSLGPVTGTYTF TGTGCCAGCAGCTTAGGCCCTGTGACAGGGACGTACACCTTC
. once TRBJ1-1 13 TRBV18 CASSPVLNTEAFF TGTGCCAGCTCACCCGTCCTGAACACTGAAGCTTTCTTT
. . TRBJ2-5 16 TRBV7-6 CASSLFEAGLGETQYF TGTGCCAGCAGCTTATTCGAGGCGGGGCTGGGAGAGACCCAGTACTTC
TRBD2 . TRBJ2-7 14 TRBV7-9 CASSFLLAGNEQYF TGTGCCAGCAGCTTTCTCCTAGCGGGGAATGAGCAGTACTTC
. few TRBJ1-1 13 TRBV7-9 CASSSGYGTEAFF TGTGCCAGCAGTTCAGGGTACGGCACTGAAGCTTTCTTT
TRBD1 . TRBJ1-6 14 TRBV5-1 CASSFGTANSPLHF TGCGCCAGCAGCTTCGGGACAGCCAATTCACCCCTCCACTTT
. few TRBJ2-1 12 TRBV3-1 CASSPTGNEQFF TGTGCCAGCAGCCCGACGGGAAATGAGCAGTTCTTC
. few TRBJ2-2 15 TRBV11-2 CASSLGLENTGELFF TGTGCCAGCAGCCTAGGACTTGAGAACACCGGGGAGCTGTTTTTT
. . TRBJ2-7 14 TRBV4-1 CASSQGSETYEQYF TGCGCCAGCAGCCAAGGTTCCGAAACCTACGAGCAGTACTTC
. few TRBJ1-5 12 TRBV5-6 CASSSRAQPQHF TGTGCCAGCAGCTCCCGGGCACAGCCCCAGCATTTT
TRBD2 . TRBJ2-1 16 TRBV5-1 CASSLGLAESYNEQFF TGCGCCAGCAGCCTGGGACTAGCGGAATCCTACAATGAGCAGTTCTTC
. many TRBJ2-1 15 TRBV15 CATSRVLGRGNEQFF TGTGCCACCAGCAGAGTGTTAGGTAGAGGTAATGAGCAGTTCTTC
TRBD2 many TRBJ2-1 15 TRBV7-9 CASSLGTSDYNEQFF TGTGCCAGCAGCCTAGGGACTAGCGACTACAATGAGCAGTTCTTC
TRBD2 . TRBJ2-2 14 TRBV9 CASASGTNTGELFF TGTGCCAGCGCTAGCGGGACGAACACCGGGGAGCTGTTTTTT
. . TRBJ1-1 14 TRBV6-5 CASSFTGANTEAFF TGTGCCAGCAGTTTTACAGGTGCGAACACTGAAGCTTTCTTT
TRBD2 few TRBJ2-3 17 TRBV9 CASSVLASGGLTDTQYF TGTGCCAGCAGCGTATTGGCTAGCGGGGGGCTCACAGATACGCAGTATTTT
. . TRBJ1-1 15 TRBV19 CASSIAAGAGTEAFF TGTGCCAGTAGTATAGCCGCAGGGGCCGGGACTGAAGCTTTCTTT
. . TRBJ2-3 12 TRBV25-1 CASSDGPDTQYF TGTGCCAGCAGTGATGGTCCAGATACGCAGTATTTT
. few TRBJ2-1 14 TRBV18 CASSPTGPGDEQFF TGTGCCAGCTCACCAACAGGTCCGGGGGATGAGCAGTTCTTC
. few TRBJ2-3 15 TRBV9 CASTLMGGGADTQYF TGTGCCAGCACCCTGATGGGGGGCGGCGCAGATACGCAGTATTTT
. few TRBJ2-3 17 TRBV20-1 CSARAPGTSLLGDTQYF TGCAGTGCTAGAGCCCCAGGGACTTCCCTACTGGGGGATACGCAGTATTTT
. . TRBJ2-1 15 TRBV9 CASSVAKESYNEQFF TGTGCCAGCAGCGTAGCGAAAGAGTCCTACAATGAGCAGTTCTTC
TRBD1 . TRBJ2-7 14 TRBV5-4 CASSRTGGQDEQYF TGTGCCAGCAGCAGGACAGGGGGCCAGGACGAGCAGTACTTC
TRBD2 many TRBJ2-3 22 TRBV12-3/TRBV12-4 CASSTVYGGRLAGARNPDTQYF TGTGCCAGCAGTACCGTATATGGGGGGCGGCTAGCGGGAGCTAGAAACCCAGATACGCAGTATTTT
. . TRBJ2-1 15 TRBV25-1 CASSADGSSYNEQFF TGTGCCAGCAGTGCGGACGGAAGCTCCTACAATGAGCAGTTCTTC
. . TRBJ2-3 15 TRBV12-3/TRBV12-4 CASSLVGTGTDTQYF TGTGCCAGCAGCCTTGTAGGGACGGGGACAGATACGCAGTATTTT
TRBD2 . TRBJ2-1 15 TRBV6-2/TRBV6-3 CASSYLREGYNEQFF TGTGCCAGCAGTTACCTACGGGAGGGCTACAATGAGCAGTTCTTC
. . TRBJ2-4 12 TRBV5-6 CASSLMGDIQYF TGTGCCAGCAGCTTGATGGGGGACATTCAGTACTTC
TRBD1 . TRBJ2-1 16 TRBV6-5 CASSYYGGTGFNEQFF TGTGCCAGCAGTTACTACGGCGGGACAGGGTTCAATGAGCAGTTCTTC
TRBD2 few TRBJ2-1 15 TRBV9 CASSPPWRGEHEQFF TGTGCCAGCAGCCCCCCTTGGCGGGGGGAACATGAGCAGTTCTTC
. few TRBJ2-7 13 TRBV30 CAWSVHGGSEQYF TGTGCCTGGAGTGTACATGGAGGGAGTGAGCAGTACTTC
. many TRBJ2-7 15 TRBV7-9 CASSLGFDRSYEQYF TGTGCCAGCAGCTTAGGGTTCGACAGAAGCTACGAGCAGTACTTC
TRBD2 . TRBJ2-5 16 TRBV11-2 CASRPGWGRARETQYF TGTGCCAGCAGACCTGGTTGGGGGAGGGCCCGTGAGACCCAGTACTTC
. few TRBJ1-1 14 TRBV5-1 CASSFEGPGAEAFF TGCGCCAGCAGCTTCGAAGGACCCGGCGCTGAAGCTTTCTTT
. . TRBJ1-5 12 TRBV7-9 CASSLANQPQHF TGTGCCAGCAGCTTAGCCAATCAGCCCCAGCATTTT
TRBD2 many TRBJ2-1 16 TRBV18 CASSPPVSSGRNEQFF TGTGCCAGCTCACCACCGGTTAGTAGCGGGAGAAATGAGCAGTTCTTC
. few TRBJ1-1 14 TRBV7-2 CASSLWGASTEAFF TGTGCCAGCAGCTTATGGGGGGCGAGCACTGAAGCTTTCTTT
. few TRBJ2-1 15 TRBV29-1 CSVEDLGTSYNEQFF TGCAGCGTTGAAGATCTAGGGACTTCCTACAATGAGCAGTTCTTC
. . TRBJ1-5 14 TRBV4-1 CASSRTDINQPQHF TGCGCCAGCAGCCGTACAGATATCAATCAGCCCCAGCATTTT